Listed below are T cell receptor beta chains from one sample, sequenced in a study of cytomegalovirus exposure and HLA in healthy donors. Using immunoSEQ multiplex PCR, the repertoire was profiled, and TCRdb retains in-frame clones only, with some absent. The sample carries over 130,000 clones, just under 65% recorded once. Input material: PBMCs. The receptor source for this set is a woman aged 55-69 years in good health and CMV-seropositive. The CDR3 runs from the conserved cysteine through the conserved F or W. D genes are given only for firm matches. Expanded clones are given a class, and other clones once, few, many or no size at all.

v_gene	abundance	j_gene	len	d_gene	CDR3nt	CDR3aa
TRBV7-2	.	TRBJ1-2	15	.	TGTGCCAGCAGCTTAAGTTCCAGTCGTAACTATGGCTACACCTTC	CASSLSSSRNYGYTF
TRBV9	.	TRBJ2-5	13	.	TGTGCCAGCAGCCTGGGAGTATCGGAGACCCAGTACTTC	CASSLGVSETQYF
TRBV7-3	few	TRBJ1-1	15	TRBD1	TGTGCCAGCAGCCTACAGGGGCTGGGGCTCACTGAAGCTTTCTTT	CASSLQGLGLTEAFF
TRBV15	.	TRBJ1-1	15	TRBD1	TGTGCCACCAGCAACCTCGGACAGGGTGGGACTGAAGCTTTCTTT	CATSNLGQGGTEAFF
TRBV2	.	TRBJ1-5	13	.	TGTGCCAGCAGTGGTCAAAGCAATCAGCCCCAGCATTTT	CASSGQSNQPQHF
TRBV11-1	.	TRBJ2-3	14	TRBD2	TGTGCCAGCAGCTTTTTTAGCGGGGCGGATACGCAGTATTTT	CASSFFSGADTQYF
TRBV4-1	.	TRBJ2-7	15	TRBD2	TGCGCCAGCAGCCGCCGAGGAGCGGGGGGCTACGAGCAGTACTTC	CASSRRGAGGYEQYF
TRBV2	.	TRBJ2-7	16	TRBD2	TGTGCCAGCAGTGAAGGGGAGGTAGCGGGTTCCTACGAGCAGTACTTC	CASSEGEVAGSYEQYF
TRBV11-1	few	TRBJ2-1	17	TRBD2	TGTGCCAGCAGCCGACTAGCGGGAGGGATGTCCTACAATGAGCAGTTCTTC	CASSRLAGGMSYNEQFF
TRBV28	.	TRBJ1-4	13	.	TGTGCCGGATCGGGGGGGGGTAATGAAAAACTGTTTTTT	CAGSGGGNEKLFF
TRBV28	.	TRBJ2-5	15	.	TGTGCCAGCAGGCCGTCGGGACACAAACAAGAGACCCAGTACTTC	CASRPSGHKQETQYF
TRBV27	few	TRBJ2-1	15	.	TGTGCCACCAGCCGGTTTGGGGCGCAGGACAATGAGCAGTTCTTC	CATSRFGAQDNEQFF
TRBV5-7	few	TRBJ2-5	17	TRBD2	TGTGCCAGCAGCTTGGCCAAAGGCGGGAGGAGGAAAGAGACCCAGTACTTC	CASSLAKGGRRKETQYF